This T cell receptor beta chain stems from a study of T-cell reconstitution after alpha-beta-depleted transplantation in children. The library targeted TCRbeta and was prepared with unique molecular identifiers. MiXCR, applied by TCRdb to the PCR reads, yields one record per CDR3 protein. The profile shows fewer than 120,000 distinct CDR3 sequences, 10% of them singletons. This clonotype came up many times. The germline V and J ends were trimmed by 8 bases and 1 base, with 21 bases remaining between them. The germline V gene has CDR1 MDHEN and CDR2 SYDVKM. This CDR3 is 17 amino acids long. The starting material was PBMCs from the stem cell graft donor, obtained from the stem cell graft. The sequence came from a human donor who donated a stem cell graft to a child with acute lymphoblastic leukemia. J is TRBJ2-4 and V is TRBV28; maybe TRBD2 (6 bases). The CDR3 spells CASATPRRDPAKNIQYF. The CDR3 coding sequence is TGTGCCAGCGCCACCCCTAGGCGGGACCCGGCCAAAAACATTCAGTACTTC.